These 21 T cell receptor beta chains originate from one sample sequenced in a study of blood T cell repertoires in COVID-19 (dated by TCRdb to 2018 to 2020). Libraries were built with the immunoSEQ multiplex PCR assay. Entries here come from immuneACCESS through TCRdb and include only in-frame sequences with V and J called. Some clones fail to appear in such tables; in the studies checked, an unresolved V gene covers under half of the shortfall, and the cause of the remainder is unknown. Present in this sample are just under 30,000 clones, nearly 80% of which were seen just once. Under 50% of the sample is held by the ten biggest clonotypes. Source material: peripheral blood. Every receptor here comes from a woman aged 70-85 years with acute or convalescent COVID-19.

This sequence joins TRBV5-1 and TRBJ1-3; 9 nucleotides line up with TRBD1. The trim removed 4 bases at V and 0 bases at J, leaving 8 bases unmatched. The CDR3 is made up of 17 amino acids. Germline assignment: CDR1 SGHRS and CDR2 YFSETQ. In DNA form, the CDR3 reads TGCGCCAGCAGCCCGGGGGACAGGGTTAACTCTGGAAACACCATATATTTT. This translates into CASSPGDRVNSGNTIYF.

The V call is TRBV28, the J call TRBJ2-7, with 12 bases matching TRBD2. This CDR3 has 13 residues. Trimming at V came to 9 bases and at J to 4 bases, leaving 4 bases not matched to a gene. Germline V lookup: CDR1 MDHEN, CDR2 SYDVKM. Written as DNA, the CDR3 is TGTGCCAGTGGACTAGCGGGGCTATACGAGCAGTACTTC. This codes for CASGLAGLYEQYF.

The chain combines TRBV7-2 with TRBJ2-5; 11 bases match TRBD2. The ends lost 5 bases at V and 1 base at J; junction bases unmatched: 6. CDR1 is SGHTA and CDR2 is FQGNSA in the germline V gene. CDR3 length: 16 amino acids. CDR3 sequence: CASSARLAGSQETQYF. The CDR3 DNA reads TGTGCCAGCAGCGCAAGACTAGCGGGGTCCCAAGAGACCCAGTACTTC.

The rearrangement links TRBV27 to TRBJ2-7; 8 positions match TRBD1. In germline, CDR1 is MNHEY, CDR2 SMNVEV (reference sequence). The CDR3 runs 16 residues. The ends lost 3 bases at V and 1 base at J; junction bases unmatched: 8. CDR3 region: CASSFGQGAGSYEQYF. DNA for the CDR3: TGTGCCAGCAGTTTCGGTCAGGGGGCGGGGTCCTACGAGCAGTACTTC.

This clone was found once. The V and J genes are TRBV5-6 and TRBJ2-2; the D is unclear. Deletions cut 4 bases from V and 7 bases from J, with 20 bases between. The CDR3 contains 16 residues. CDR1 is SGHDT and CDR2 is YYEEEE in the germline V gene. The DNA of the CDR3 is TGTGCCAGCAGCCCGAGACTCAGCCGTCAATTCGGGGAGCTGTTTTTT. It yields the protein CASSPRLSRQFGELFF. Full variable domain (remainder filled in from reference TRBV5-6 and TRBJ2-2): DAGVTQSPTHLIKTRGQQVTLRCSPKSGHDTVSWYQQALGQGPQFIFQYYEEEERQRGNFPDRFSGHQFPNYSSELNVNALLLGDSALYLCASSPRLSRQFGELFFGEGSRLTVL.

This clone was detected a few times. The chain has TRBV29-1 and TRBJ1-1, with 7 bases that match TRBD1. The CDR3 loop spans 15 amino acids. Trimming removed 3 bases from V and 0 bases from J; junction bases left unmatched: 7. Germline V gene sequence: CDR1 SQVTM, CDR2 ANQGSEA. CDR3 sequence: CSVDRRQGLNTEAFF. CDR3 in DNA: TGCAGCGTTGACCGTAGACAGGGCCTGAACACTGAAGCTTTCTTT.

V gene TRBV6-5 combines with J gene TRBJ1-5; 10 nucleotides match TRBD1. The V gene's germline CDR1 is MNHEY and CDR2 SVGAGI. The V and J ends lost 7 bases and 7 bases, in that order; junction bases with no gene match: 10. The CDR3 loop spans 15 amino acids. CDR3 nucleotides: TGTGCCAGCAAATCAGGACAGGGGGAAAAACAGCCCCAGCATTTT. Protein product: CASKSGQGEKQPQHF.

The sample holds a few counts of this clone. V gene TRBV2 combines with J gene TRBJ1-1; tentative D call: TRBD1 (6 bases). V was clipped by 6 bases and J by 5 bases, with 16 bases between them. Germline loops: CDR1 SNHLY, CDR2 FYNNEI. The CDR3 is 14 residues long. The CDR3 spells CASRSRGGGTEAFF. The CDR3 nucleotides are TGTGCCAGCAGGAGCAGGGGCGGTGGGACTGAAGCTTTCTTT.

This chain connects TRBV10-3 to TRBJ1-5; 7 nucleotides align to TRBD1. The J segment lost 3 bases and the V segment lost 10 bases, leaving 6 bases of the junction unmatched. Germline V CDR1 and CDR2: ENHRY, SYGVKD. The length of the CDR3 is 13 residues. CDR3 protein: CANGDSNNQPQHF. CDR3 DNA: TGTGCCAACGGGGACAGTAACAATCAGCCCCAGCATTTT.

This chain links TRBV5-3 with TRBJ2-1; TRBD2 might be the D (5 bases). TRBV5-3 counts as an open reading frame of uncertain function. The CDR3 covers 14 residues. V lost 5 bases, J lost 3 bases, and 12 bases lay in between. The CDR3 bases are TGTGCCAGAAGTCTGGACTTCGACTACAATGAGCAGTTCTTC. It is translated as CARSLDFDYNEQFF.

This rearrangement joins TRBV7-3 to TRBJ2-3, with TRBD2 identical over 11 bases. After removal of 5 bases from V and 5 bases from J, the junction contained 3 bases not matched to a gene. The length of the CDR3 is 14 residues. The germline V gene encodes CDR1 SGHTA and CDR2 FQGTGA. The CDR3 coding sequence is TGTGCCAGCAGCCCAGGGACTAGCGGAGATACGCAGTATTTT. This encodes CASSPGTSGDTQYF.

The chain couples TRBV28 to TRBJ1-1; D gene ambiguous. V gave up 6 bases and J gave up 3 bases, with 5 bases separating them. Germline CDR1 and CDR2: MDHEN and SYDVKM. The CDR3 consists of 11 residues. This CDR3 is CASSPDTEAFF. Here the CDR3 DNA reads TGTGCCAGCAGCCCGGACACTGAAGCTTTCTTT.

The V gene is TRBV7-9, the J gene TRBJ2-2, with no clear D. Looked up from germline, CDR1 is SEHNR and CDR2 is FQNEAQ (reference sequence). Deletions cut 1 base from V and 8 bases from J, with 11 bases between. The CDR3 totals 14 residues. The CDR3 region is CASSLVRSAGELFF. CDR3 sequence (DNA): TGTGCCAGCAGCTTAGTCCGGTCTGCAGGGGAGCTGTTTTTT.

There are many counts of this clone. The V call is TRBV7-9, the J call TRBJ2-2, with 7 bases fitting TRBD1. V was pared by 2 bases and J by 1 base, with 7 bases of the junction left unmatched. Germline V gene sequence: CDR1 SEHNR, CDR2 FQNEAQ (reference sequence). This CDR3 region has 17 residues. The CDR3: CASSLQQGTLNTGELFF. CDR3 nucleotide sequence: TGTGCCAGCAGCTTACAACAGGGGACACTGAACACCGGGGAGCTGTTTTTT.

The chain links TRBV7-3 to TRBJ2-1; the match to TRBD2 covers 12 bases. Germline lookup yields CDR1 SGHTA and CDR2 FQGTGA. The CDR3 runs to 17 residues. Germline trimming cut 2 bases from V and 4 bases from J; bases unmatched to any gene: 6. CDR3 sequence reads: CASSLSSGTSGYNEQFF. The CDR3 region has the DNA TGTGCCAGCAGCTTATCGTCCGGGACTAGCGGGTACAATGAGCAGTTCTTC.

The J gene is TRBJ2-5, the V gene TRBV29-1; D is unclear. This CDR3 comprises 13 residues. Trimming took 1 base from V and 5 from J, leaving 11 bases between them. Germline V lookup: CDR1 SQVTM, CDR2 ANQGSEA. CDR3 protein: CSVEAEETETQYF. Here the CDR3 DNA reads TGCAGCGTTGAAGCAGAGGAAACGGAGACCCAGTACTTC.

V and J are TRBV7-2 and TRBJ1-1; 8 bases agree with TRBD1. The CDR3 contains 14 residues. In germline, CDR1 is SGHTA, CDR2 FQGNSA. The V and J ends lost 1 base and 5 bases, in that order; junction bases with no gene match: 3. CDR3 coding DNA: TGTGCCAGCAGCTTAGACAGGGGGACTACTGAAGCTTTCTTT. Amino acid sequence: CASSLDRGTTEAFF.

This chain links TRBV21-1 with TRBJ2-6; the D call of TRBD2 is as the table states it, not checked on the DNA. TRBV21-1 is labeled a pseudogene. The CDR3 totals 15 residues. CDR3 region: CASSIGLRGANVLTF. The CDR3 coding sequence is TGTGCCAGCAGCATCGGGTTGAGAGGGGCCAACGTCCTGACTTTC.

The chain joins TRBV7-6 to TRBJ2-3; TRBD1 matches at 8 bases. The trim removed 5 bases at V and 3 bases at J, leaving 7 bases unmatched. Germline V CDR1 and CDR2: SGHVS, FNYEAQ. The CDR3 covers 15 residues. The CDR3 region has the DNA TGTGCCAGCAGCATTAACAGGGGGAGAACAGATACGCAGTATTTT. This codes for CASSINRGRTDTQYF.

The chain links TRBV19 to TRBJ2-7; no reliable D call. The CDR3 sequence is 12 residues long. Germline lookup yields CDR1 LNHDA and CDR2 SQIVND (reference sequence). V was shortened by 4 bases and J by 3 bases, with 7 bases between the two germline ends. In DNA form, the CDR3 reads TGTGCCAGTAGTAACAGCCTCTACGAGCAGTACTTC. This gives the protein CASSNSLYEQYF.

The V gene is TRBV5-1, the J gene TRBJ1-2; a possible D gene is TRBD1 (6 bases). Trimming took 0 bases from V and 2 from J, leaving 11 bases between them. From germline, CDR1 is SGHRS and CDR2 YFSETQ. CDR3 length: 15 residues. The CDR3 sequence is CASSLEGGINYGYTF. The DNA for the CDR3 is TGCGCCAGCAGCTTGGAAGGGGGAATAAACTATGGCTACACCTTC.